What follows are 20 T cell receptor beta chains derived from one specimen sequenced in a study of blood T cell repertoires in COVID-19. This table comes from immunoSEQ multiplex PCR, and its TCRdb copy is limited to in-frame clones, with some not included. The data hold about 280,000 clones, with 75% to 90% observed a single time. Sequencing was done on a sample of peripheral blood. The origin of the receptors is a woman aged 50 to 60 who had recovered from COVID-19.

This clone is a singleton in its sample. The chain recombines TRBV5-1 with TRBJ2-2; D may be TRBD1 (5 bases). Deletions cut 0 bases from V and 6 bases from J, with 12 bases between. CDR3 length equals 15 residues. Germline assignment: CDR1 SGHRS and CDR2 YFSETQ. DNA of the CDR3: TGCGCCAGCAGCTTGGAGGCAGGGTCGGCCGGGGAGCTGTTTTTT. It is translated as CASSLEAGSAGELFF.

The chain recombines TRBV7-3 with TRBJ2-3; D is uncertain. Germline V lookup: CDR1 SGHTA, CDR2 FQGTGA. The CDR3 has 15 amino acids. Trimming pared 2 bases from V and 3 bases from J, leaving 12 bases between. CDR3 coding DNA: TGTGCCAGCAGCTTATCCATTCACGAGACAGATACGCAGTATTTT. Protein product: CASSLSIHETDTQYF.

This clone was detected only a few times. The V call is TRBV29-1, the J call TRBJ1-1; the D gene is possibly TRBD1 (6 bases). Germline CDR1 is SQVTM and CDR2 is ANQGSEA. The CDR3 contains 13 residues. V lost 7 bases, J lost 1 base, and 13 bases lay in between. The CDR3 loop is CSAAQGTNTEAFF. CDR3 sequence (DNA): TGCAGCGCAGCACAGGGTACGAACACTGAAGCTTTCTTT.

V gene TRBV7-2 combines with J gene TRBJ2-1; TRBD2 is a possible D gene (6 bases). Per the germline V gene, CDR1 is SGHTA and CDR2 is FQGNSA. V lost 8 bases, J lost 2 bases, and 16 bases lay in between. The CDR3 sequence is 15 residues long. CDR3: CASGLRGGTYNEQFF. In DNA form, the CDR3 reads TGTGCCAGCGGCCTCCGGGGAGGAACCTACAATGAGCAGTTCTTC.

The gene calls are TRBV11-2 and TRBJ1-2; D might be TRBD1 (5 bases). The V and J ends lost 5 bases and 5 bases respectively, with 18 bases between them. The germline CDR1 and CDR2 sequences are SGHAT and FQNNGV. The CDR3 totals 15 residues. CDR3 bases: TGTGCCAGCAGCCCCGGAACAGGAGTTGCATATGGCTACACCTTC. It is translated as CASSPGTGVAYGYTF.

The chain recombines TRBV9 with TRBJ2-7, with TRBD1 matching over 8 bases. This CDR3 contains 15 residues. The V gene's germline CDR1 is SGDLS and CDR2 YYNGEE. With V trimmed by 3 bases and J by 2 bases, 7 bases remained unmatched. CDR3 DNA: TGTGCCAGCAGCGCCACCCGGGACAGGACCTACGAGCAGTACTTC. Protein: CASSATRDRTYEQYF.

The CDR3 DNA is TGTGCCAGCAGCCCCGACAGGATCACTGAAGCTTTCTTT. Its protein is CASSPDRITEAFF. V gene TRBV7-9 combines with J gene TRBJ1-1; perhaps TRBD1 as D (6 bases). The CDR3 sequence is 13 residues long. Germline CDR1 SEHNR, CDR2 FQNEAQ (reference sequence). With 5 bases removed from V and 4 bases from J, the gap between germline ends came to 11 bases.

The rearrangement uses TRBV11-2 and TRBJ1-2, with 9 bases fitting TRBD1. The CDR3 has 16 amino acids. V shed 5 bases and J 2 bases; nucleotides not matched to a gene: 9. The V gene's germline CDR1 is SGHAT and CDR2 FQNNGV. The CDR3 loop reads CASSEVGQGRNYGYTF. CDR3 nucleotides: TGTGCCAGCAGCGAAGTTGGACAGGGGCGAAACTATGGCTACACCTTC. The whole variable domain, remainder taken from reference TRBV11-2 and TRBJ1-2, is EAGVAQSPRYKIIEKRQSVAFWCNPISGHATLYWYQQILGQGPKLLIQFQNNGVVDDSQLPKDRFSAERLKGVDSTLKIQPAKLEDSAVYLCASSEVGQGRNYGYTFGSGTRLTVV.

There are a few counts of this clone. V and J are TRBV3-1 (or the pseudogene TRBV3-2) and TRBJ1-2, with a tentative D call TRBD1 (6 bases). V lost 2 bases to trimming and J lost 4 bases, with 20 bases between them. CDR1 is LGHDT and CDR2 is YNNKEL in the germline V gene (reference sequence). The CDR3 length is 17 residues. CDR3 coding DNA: TGTGCCAGCAGCCAACCCAGACTCGGACAGACCTTCTATGGCTACACCTTC. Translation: CASSQPRLGQTFYGYTF.

Here the CDR3 reads CASSLEPTPERERYF. The DNA of the CDR3 is TGTGCCAGCAGCTTGGAACCTACCCCCGAAAGAGAACGGTACTTC. The rearrangement joins TRBV5-4 to TRBJ2-7; no reliable D call. The germline V and J ends were trimmed by 0 bases and 12 bases, with 22 bases remaining between them. Looked up from germline, CDR1 is SGHNT and CDR2 is YYREEE (reference sequence). The CDR3 has 15 residues.

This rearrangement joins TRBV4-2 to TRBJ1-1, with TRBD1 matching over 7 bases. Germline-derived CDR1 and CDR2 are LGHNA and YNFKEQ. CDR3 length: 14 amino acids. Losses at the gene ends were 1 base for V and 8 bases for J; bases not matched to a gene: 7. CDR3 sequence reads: CASSQVGQVLEAFF. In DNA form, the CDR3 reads TGTGCCAGCAGCCAAGTCGGACAGGTGCTCGAAGCTTTCTTT.

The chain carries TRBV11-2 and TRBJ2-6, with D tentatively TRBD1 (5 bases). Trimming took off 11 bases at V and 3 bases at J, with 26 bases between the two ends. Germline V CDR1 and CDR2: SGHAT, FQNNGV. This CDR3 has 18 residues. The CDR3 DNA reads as TGTGCCCCCAGAAGGGGAAGGGAAGATTATAGTGGGGCCAACGTCCTGACTTTC. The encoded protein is CAPRRGREDYSGANVLTF.

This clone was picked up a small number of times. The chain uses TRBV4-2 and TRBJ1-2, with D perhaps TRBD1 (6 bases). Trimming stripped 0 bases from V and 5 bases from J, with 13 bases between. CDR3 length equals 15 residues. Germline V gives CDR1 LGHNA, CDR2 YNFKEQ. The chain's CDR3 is CASSQDRGYQYGYTF. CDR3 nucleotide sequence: TGTGCCAGCAGCCAAGATAGGGGGTACCAGTATGGCTACACCTTC.

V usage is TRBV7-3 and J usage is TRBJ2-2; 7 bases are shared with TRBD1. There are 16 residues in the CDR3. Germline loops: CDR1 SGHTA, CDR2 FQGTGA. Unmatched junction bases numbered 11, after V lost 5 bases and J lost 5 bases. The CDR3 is CASSASRQGKTGELFF. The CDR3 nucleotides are TGTGCCAGCAGCGCTTCTAGACAGGGAAAAACCGGGGAGCTGTTTTTT. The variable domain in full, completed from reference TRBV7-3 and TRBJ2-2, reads GAGVSQTPSNKVTEKGKYVELRCDPISGHTALYWYRQSLGQGPEFLIYFQGTGAADDSGLPNDRFFAVRPEGSVSTLKIQRTERGDSAVYLCASSASRQGKTGELFFGEGSRLTVL.

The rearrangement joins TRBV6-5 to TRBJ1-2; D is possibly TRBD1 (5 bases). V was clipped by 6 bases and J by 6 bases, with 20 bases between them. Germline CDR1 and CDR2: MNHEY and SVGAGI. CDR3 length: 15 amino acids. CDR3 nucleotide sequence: TGTGCCAGCAGCAAACCCGGACACCCCGCGGATGGCTACACCTTC. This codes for CASSKPGHPADGYTF.

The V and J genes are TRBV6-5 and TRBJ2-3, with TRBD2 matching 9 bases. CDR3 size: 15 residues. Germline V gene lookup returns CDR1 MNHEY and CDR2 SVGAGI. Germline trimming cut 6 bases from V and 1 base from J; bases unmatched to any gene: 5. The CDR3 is CASSPLAGGTDTQYF. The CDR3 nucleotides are TGTGCCAGCAGCCCCTTAGCGGGGGGCACAGATACGCAGTATTTT.

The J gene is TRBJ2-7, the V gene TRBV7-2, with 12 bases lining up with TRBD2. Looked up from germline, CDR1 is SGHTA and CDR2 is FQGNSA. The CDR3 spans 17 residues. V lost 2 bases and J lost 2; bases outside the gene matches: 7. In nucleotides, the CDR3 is TGTGCCAGCAGCTTAATCCGACTAGCGGGAGTCCCCTACGAGCAGTACTTC. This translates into CASSLIRLAGVPYEQYF. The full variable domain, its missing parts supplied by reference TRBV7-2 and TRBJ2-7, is GAGVSQSPSNKVTEKGKDVELRCDPISGHTALYWYRQSLGQGLEFLIYFQGNSAPDKSGLPSDRFSAERTGGSVSTLTIQRTQQEDSAVYLCASSLIRLAGVPYEQYFGPGTRLTVT.

The CDR3 DNA reads as TGCGCCAGCAGCCAAGATACTGGTAGCGGGGGAAATGAGCAGTTCTTC. This translates into CASSQDTGSGGNEQFF. This chain joins TRBV4-3 and TRBJ2-1, with 9 bases that match TRBD2. This CDR3 comprises 16 residues. Germline CDR1 reads LGHNA; CDR2 reads YSLEER. J was trimmed by 7 bases and V by 0 bases; bases with no gene match: 7.

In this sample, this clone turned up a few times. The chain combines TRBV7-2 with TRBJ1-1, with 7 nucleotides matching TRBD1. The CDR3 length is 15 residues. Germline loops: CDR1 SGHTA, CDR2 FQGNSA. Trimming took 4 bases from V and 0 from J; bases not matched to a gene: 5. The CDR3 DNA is TGTGCCAGCAGCTCACGACAGGGAGTGAACACTGAAGCTTTCTTT. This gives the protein CASSSRQGVNTEAFF.

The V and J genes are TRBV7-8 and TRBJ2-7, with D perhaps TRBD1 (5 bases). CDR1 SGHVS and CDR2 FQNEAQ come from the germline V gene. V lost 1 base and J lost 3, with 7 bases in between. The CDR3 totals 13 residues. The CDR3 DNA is TGTGCCAGCAGCTTAGGACAGATCTACGAGCAGTACTTC. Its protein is CASSLGQIYEQYF.